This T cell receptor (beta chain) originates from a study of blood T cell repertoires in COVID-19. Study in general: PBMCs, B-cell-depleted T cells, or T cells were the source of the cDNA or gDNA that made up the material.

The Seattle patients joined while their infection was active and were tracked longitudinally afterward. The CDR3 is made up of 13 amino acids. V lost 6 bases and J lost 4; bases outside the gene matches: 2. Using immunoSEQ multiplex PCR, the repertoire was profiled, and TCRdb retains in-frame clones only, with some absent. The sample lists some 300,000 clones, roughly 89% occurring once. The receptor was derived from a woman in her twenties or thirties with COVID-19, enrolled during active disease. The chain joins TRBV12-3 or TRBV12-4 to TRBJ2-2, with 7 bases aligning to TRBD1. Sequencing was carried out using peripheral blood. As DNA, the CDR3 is TGTGCCAGCAGCCCAGGGGGCACCGGGGAGCTGTTTTTT. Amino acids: CASSPGGTGELFF.